This entry concerns a single TCR beta chain. The data are from a study of CXCR3-negative and CXCR3-positive naive CD8 T cells. The CDR3 consists of 16 residues. Germline CDR1 reads SQVTM; CDR2 reads ANQGSEA. Preparation of TRB cDNA libraries relied on 5' RACE carrying UMI labels. Following a re-call of the 5' RACE reads, TCRdb has one entry per CDR3 protein and lacks DNA. The sample table sets out about 39,000 distinct CDR3 sequences. The sequence was collected from a human donor in good health. Some clones in this sample may be carry-over from other donors' samples. Sequencing was performed on naive CXCR3- CD8+ T cells from blood. Subset given: CD45RO-CCR7+CD27+CD95- naive CD8+ T cells lacking CXCR3 (TNR3-). The V and J genes are TRBV29-1 and TRBJ2-1; TCRdb lists TRBD2, though no DNA is available to test this call. The CDR3 sequence: CSVEGPTSGGHNEQFF.